One and the same sample provided the 10 T cell receptor beta chains below, sequenced in a study of shared clonotypes between healthy human individuals (TCRdb year 2020). Libraries were prepared through the immunoSEQ multiplex PCR assay. TCRdb retrieved this table from immuneACCESS and kept in-frame rearrangements only. Not all clones are present; in checked studies, unresolved V genes account for under half, and no reason is known for the remainder. This sample comprises over 2 million clones, 95% of them detected only once. The ten largest clones capture roughly 0.13% of the sample. The specimen sequenced was naive CD4+ T cells sorted from blood. The sample's cell subset or site label, decoded: CD45RA+ positively selected. Source of these receptors: a man in his late teens or twenties in good health.

A word on this clone: The sample has other DNA sequences that encode this CDR3 too. The CDR3 reads CASSFGSSGANVLTF. In DNA form, the CDR3 reads TGCGCCAGCAGCTTCGGGTCTTCTGGGGCCAACGTCCTGACTTTC. The genes are TRBV5-1 and TRBJ2-6; D not resolved. V was trimmed by 2 bases and J by 1 base, leaving 7 bases between them. CDR3 size: 15 residues. Germline CDR1 is SGHRS and CDR2 is YFSETQ.

This clone was observed a single time. The chain is built from TRBV28 and TRBJ2-7; 11 bases are shared with TRBD2. CDR3 length equals 15 residues. CDR1 is MDHEN, CDR2 SYDVKM, per germline. V trimming: 3 bases; J trimming: 4 bases; junction bases outside the gene matches: 5. The CDR3 protein is CASSFGGTSGYEQYF. For the CDR3, the DNA is TGTGCCAGCAGTTTTGGGGGGACTAGCGGTTACGAGCAGTACTTC.

The chain recombines TRBV6-1 with TRBJ2-7; unclear D gene. V shed 3 bases and J shed 3 bases, with 6 bases lying between them. Germline V CDR1 and CDR2: MNHNS, SASEGT. The CDR3 runs 12 residues. CDR3 bases: TGTGCCAGCAGTGATAGGCTCTACGAGCAGTACTTC. This sequence encodes CASSDRLYEQYF.

The gene calls are TRBV10-2 and TRBJ2-5, with 16 bases fitting TRBD2. The CDR3 totals 17 residues. Germline CDR1 is WSHSY and CDR2 is SAAADI. With V trimmed by 6 bases and J by 5 bases, 9 bases remained unmatched. CDR3 in DNA: TGCGCCAGCAGCGGAGGGACTAGCGGGGGGGCCTGGGAGACCCAGTACTTC. Translated, it gives CASSGGTSGGAWETQYF.

Remarks on this clone: The sample carries other DNA sequences with the same CDR3. The chain is built from TRBV14 and TRBJ2-7, with no clear D. The germline CDR1 and CDR2 sequences are SGHDN and FVKESK. V lost 4 bases and J lost 0, with 4 bases in between. This CDR3 is built from 12 residues. The DNA for the CDR3 is TGTGCCAGCAGCCTTAGCTCCTACGAGCAGTACTTC. Translated, it gives CASSLSSYEQYF.

Only a few counts were recorded for this clone. The chain recombines TRBV7-2 with TRBJ2-7; the match to TRBD2 covers 10 bases. J was trimmed by 6 bases and V by 1 base; bases with no gene match: 3. From germline, CDR1 is SGHTA and CDR2 FQGNSA. The CDR3 is 14 amino acids. This CDR3 reads CASSLVASGSEQYF. Here the CDR3 DNA reads TGTGCCAGCAGCTTAGTAGCTAGCGGGAGCGAGCAGTACTTC.

Concerning this clone itself: The sample has other DNA sequences that encode this CDR3 too. The chain is built from TRBV28 and TRBJ2-7; D not resolved. With 5 bases removed from V and 3 bases from J, the gap between germline ends came to 5 bases. This CDR3 has 11 residues. The germline gives CDR1 MDHEN, CDR2 SYDVKM. The CDR3 DNA reads TGTGCCAGCAGTCCGGGCTACGAGCAGTACTTC. This codes for CASSPGYEQYF.

This chain connects TRBV7-2 to TRBJ2-7; no clear D. Germline loops: CDR1 SGHTA, CDR2 FQGNSA. The CDR3 runs to 12 residues. Trimming removed 1 base at V and 5 bases at J, with 6 bases between. CDR3 in DNA: TGTGCCAGCAGCTTAGATAGGGACGAGCAGTACTTC. It is translated as CASSLDRDEQYF.

The chain couples TRBV29-1 to TRBJ2-7; 8 bases map to TRBD1. Germline V gene sequence: CDR1 SQVTM, CDR2 ANQGSEA. V shed 7 bases and J 6 bases; nucleotides not matched to a gene: 5. The CDR3 extends over 11 amino acids. The CDR3: CSARTGLEQYF. In nucleotides, the CDR3 is TGCAGCGCCCGGACAGGGCTCGAGCAGTACTTC.

The chain couples TRBV29-1 to TRBJ2-7, with unresolved D. Germline lookup yields CDR1 SQVTM and CDR2 ANQGSEA. The CDR3 runs to 13 residues. In nucleotides, the CDR3 is TGCAGTGACTCGAGGCCCCTCGGGTACGAGCAGTACTTC. Amino acids: CSDSRPLGYEQYF.